This T cell receptor beta chain was retrieved from a study of neurological immune-mediated disorders. The study, taken as a whole, reports: The greatest degree of TCR clonal expansion was observed in HTLV-1-associated myelopathy, with the lowest in multiple sclerosis, below that of healthy controls.

This CDR3 contains 13 residues. The germline CDR1 and CDR2 sequences are MNHEY and SMNVEV (reference sequence). V lost 6 bases and J lost 7, with 12 bases in between. In the case of this clonotype: Its cognate antigen is unknown.

In TCRdb, the 5' RACE reads were re-called with MiXCR into one record per CDR3 protein. The table includes tens of thousands of distinct CDR3 sequences, 4.5% to 5.5% detected once. Material for sequencing was PBMCs. The rearrangement links TRBV27 to TRBJ1-4; TRBD1 is a possible D gene (6 bases). The clonotype originates from a woman in her seventies with multiple sclerosis. The CDR3 region is CASRPTGIEKLFF. The CDR3 DNA follows: TGTGCCAGCAGACCCACAGGGATTGAAAAACTGTTTTTT.